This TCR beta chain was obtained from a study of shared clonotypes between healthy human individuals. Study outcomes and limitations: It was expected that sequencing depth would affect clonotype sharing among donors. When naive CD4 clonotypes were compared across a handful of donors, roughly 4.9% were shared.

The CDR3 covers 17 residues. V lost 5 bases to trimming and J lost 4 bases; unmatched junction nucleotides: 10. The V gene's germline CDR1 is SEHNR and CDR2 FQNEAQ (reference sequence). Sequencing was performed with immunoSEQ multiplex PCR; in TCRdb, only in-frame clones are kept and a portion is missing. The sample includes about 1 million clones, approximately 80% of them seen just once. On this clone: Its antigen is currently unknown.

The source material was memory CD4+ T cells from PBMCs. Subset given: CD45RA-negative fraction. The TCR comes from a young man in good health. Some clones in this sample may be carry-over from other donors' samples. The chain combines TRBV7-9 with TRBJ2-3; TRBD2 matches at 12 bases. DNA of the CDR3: TGTGCCAGCAGCCCCCAGACTAGCGGGAGTGTGGCAGATACGCAGTATTTT. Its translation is CASSPQTSGSVADTQYF.